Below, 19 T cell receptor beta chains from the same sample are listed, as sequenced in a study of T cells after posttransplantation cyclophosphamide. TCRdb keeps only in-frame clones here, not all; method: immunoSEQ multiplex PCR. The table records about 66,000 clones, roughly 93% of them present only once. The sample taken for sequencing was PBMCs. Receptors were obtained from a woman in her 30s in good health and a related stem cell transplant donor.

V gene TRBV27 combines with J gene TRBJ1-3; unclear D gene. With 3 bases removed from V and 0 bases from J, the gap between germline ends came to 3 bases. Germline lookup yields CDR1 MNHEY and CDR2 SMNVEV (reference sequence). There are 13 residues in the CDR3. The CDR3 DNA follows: TGTGCCAGCAGTTTTAACTCTGGAAACACCATATATTTT. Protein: CASSFNSGNTIYF.

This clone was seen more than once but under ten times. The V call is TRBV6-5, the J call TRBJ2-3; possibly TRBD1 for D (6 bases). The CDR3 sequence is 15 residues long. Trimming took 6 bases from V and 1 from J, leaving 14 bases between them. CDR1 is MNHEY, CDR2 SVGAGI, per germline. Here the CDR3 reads CASRSGAGGTDTQYF. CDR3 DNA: TGTGCCAGCAGGAGTGGAGCAGGGGGCACAGATACGCAGTATTTT.

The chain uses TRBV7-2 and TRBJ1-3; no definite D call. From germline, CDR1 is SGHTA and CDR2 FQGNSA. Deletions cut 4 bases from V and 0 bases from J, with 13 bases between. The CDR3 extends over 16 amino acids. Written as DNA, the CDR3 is TGTGCCAGCAGCTCTCCGTACACCAGCTCTGGAAACACCATATATTTT. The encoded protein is CASSSPYTSSGNTIYF.

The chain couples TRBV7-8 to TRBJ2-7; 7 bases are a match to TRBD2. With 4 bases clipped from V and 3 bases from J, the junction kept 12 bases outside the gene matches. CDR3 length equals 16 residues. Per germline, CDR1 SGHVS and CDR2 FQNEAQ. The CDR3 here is CASSSRERGEFYEQYF. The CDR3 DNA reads TGTGCCAGCAGCTCAAGGGAGCGGGGCGAATTCTACGAGCAGTACTTC.

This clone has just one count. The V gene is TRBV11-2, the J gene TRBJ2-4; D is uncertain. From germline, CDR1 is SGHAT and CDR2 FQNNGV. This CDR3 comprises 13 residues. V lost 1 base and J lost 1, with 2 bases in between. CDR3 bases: TGTGCCAGCAGCTTAGGGGCCAAAAACATTCAGTACTTC. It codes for CASSLGAKNIQYF.

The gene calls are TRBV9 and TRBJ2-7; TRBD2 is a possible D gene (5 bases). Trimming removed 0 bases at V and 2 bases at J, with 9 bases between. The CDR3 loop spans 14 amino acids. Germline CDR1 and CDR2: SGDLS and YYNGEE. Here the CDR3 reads CASSVDGRTYEQYF. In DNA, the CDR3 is TGTGCCAGCAGCGTAGATGGGAGAACCTACGAGCAGTACTTC.

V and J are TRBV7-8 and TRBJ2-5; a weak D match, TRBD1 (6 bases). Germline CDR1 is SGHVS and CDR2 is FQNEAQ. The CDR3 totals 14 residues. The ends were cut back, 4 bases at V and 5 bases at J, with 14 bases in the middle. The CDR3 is CASSSHRVVETQYF. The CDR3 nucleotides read TGTGCCAGCAGCTCTCACAGGGTTGTTGAGACCCAGTACTTC.

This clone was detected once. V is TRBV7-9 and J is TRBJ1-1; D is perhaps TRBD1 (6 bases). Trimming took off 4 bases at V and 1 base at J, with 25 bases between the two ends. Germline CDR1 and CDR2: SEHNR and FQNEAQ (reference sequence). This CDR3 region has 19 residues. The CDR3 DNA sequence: TGTGCCAGCAGCTCAAAACGCCCCATGGGGGGCAATTCGAACACTGAAGCTTTCTTT. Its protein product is CASSSKRPMGGNSNTEAFF. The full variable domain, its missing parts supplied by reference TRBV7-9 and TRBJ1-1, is DTGVSQNPRHKITKRGQNVTFRCDPISEHNRLYWYRQTLGQGPEFLTYFQNEAQLEKSRLLSDRFSAERPKGSFSTLEIQRTEQGDSAMYLCASSSKRPMGGNSNTEAFFGQGTRLTVV.

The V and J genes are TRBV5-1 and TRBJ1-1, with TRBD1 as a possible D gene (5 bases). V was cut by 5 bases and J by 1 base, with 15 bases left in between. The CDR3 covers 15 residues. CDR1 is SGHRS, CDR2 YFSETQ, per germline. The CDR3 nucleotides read TGCGCCAGCAGGAGGGACGGAGGAAGGAACACTGAAGCTTTCTTT. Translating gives CASRRDGGRNTEAFF.

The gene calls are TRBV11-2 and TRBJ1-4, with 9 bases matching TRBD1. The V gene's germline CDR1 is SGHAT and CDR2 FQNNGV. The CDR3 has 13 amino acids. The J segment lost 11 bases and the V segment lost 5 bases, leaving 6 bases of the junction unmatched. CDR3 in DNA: TGTGCCAGCAGCCCGACAGGGGGGGGGAAACTGTTTTTT. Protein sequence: CASSPTGGGKLFF.

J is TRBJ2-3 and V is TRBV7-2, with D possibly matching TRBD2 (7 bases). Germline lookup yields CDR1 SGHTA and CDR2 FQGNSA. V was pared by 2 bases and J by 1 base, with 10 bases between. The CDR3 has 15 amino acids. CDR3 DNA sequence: TGTGCCAGCAGCTTAATGGGGGGGCGCACAGATACGCAGTATTTT. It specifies CASSLMGGRTDTQYF.

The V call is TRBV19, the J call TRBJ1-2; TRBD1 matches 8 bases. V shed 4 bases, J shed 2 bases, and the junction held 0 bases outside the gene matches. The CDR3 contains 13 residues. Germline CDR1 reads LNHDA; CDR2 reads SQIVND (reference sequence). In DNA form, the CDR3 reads TGTGCCAGTAGTACAGGGGGCAACTATGGCTACACCTTC. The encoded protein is CASSTGGNYGYTF. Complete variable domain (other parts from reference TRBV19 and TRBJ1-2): DGGITQSPKYLFRKEGQNVTLSCEQNLNHDAMYWYRQDPGQGLRLIYYSQIVNDFQKGDIAEGYSVSREKKESFPLTVTSAQKNPTAFYLCASSTGGNYGYTFGSGTRLTVV.

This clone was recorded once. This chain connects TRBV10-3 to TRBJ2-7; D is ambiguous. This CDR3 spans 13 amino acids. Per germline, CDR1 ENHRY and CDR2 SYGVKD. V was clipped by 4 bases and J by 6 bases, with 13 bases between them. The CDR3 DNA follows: TGTGCCATCAGTGTCAACGTGGGGTCCGAGCAGTACTTC. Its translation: CAISVNVGSEQYF.

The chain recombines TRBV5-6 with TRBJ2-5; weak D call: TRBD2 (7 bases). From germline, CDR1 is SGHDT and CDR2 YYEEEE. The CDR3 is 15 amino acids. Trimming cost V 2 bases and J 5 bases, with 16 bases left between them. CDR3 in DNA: TGTGCCAGCAGCTTTGGGGGGGGGCCGGGTGAGACCCAGTACTTC. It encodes CASSFGGGPGETQYF. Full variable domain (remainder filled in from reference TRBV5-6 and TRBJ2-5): DAGVTQSPTHLIKTRGQQVTLRCSPKSGHDTVSWYQQALGQGPQFIFQYYEEEERQRGNFPDRFSGHQFPNYSSELNVNALLLGDSALYLCASSFGGGPGETQYFGPGTRLLVL.

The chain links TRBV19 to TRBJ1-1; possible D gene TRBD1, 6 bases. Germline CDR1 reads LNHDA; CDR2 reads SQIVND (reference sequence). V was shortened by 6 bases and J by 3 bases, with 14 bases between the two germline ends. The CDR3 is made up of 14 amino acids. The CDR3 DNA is TGTGCCAGTAGGGGGGCTGGGGGCGACACTGAAGCTTTCTTT. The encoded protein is CASRGAGGDTEAFF.

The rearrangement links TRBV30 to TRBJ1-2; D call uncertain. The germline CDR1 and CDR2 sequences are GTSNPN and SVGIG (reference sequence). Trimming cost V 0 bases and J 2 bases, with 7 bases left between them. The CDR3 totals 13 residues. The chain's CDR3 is CAWSVLGNYGYTF. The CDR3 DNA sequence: TGTGCCTGGAGTGTCTTGGGAAACTATGGCTACACCTTC.

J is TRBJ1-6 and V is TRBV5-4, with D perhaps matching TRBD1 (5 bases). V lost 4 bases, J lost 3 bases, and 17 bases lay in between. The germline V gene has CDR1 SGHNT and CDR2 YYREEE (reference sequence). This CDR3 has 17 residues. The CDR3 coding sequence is TGTGCCAGCAGCCGGGGGAGTGGGCTAGGCTATAATTCACCCCTCCACTTT. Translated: CASSRGSGLGYNSPLHF.

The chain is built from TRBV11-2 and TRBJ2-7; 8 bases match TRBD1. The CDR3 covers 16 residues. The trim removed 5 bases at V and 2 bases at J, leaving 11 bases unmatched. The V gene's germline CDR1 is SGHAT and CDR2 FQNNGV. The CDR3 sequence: CASSPLSSDRAYEQYF. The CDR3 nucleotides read TGTGCCAGCAGCCCTCTCTCCTCGGACAGGGCCTACGAGCAGTACTTC.

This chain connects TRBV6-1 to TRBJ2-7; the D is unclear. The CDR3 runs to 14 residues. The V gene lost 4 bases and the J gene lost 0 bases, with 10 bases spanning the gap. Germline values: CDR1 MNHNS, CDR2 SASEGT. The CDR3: CASSAFSDSYEQYF. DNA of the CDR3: TGTGCCAGCAGTGCGTTCAGTGACTCCTACGAGCAGTACTTC.